This TCR beta chain is from a study of T cells in Graves' hyperthyroidism and ophthalmopathy. V gave up 0 bases and J gave up 1 base; unmatched junction bases: 0. Germline V gene sequence: CDR1 MRHNA, CDR2 SNTAGT. This CDR3 has 16 amino acids. There were TCR beta CDR3 regions amplified from RNA transcripts. First-round RT-PCR with HTBI primers amplified the TCR CDR3 region. TCRdb re-called the multiplex PCR reads with MiXCR, one entry per CDR3 protein. The table includes about 600,000 distinct CDR3 sequences, roughly 16% detected once. This clonotype was sampled from a woman in her 40s with Graves' ophthalmopathy. The chain joins TRBV6-4 to TRBJ2-2, with 9 nucleotides matching TRBD1. Sequenced sample: blood. CDR3 protein: CASSDSGQGNTGELFF. CDR3 DNA sequence: TGTGCCAGCAGTGACTCGGGACAGGGGAACACCGGGGAGCTGTTTTTT.